A single sample gave rise to the 6 T cell receptor beta chains below, sequenced in a study of blood T cells in healthy people across ages. The authors ran a second PCR of about 7 to 12 cycles using a sample-barcoded 5' primer and a J-beta primer mix. TCRdb re-called the 5' RACE reads through MiXCR, storing one row per CDR3 protein. The profile covers around 650,000 distinct CDR3 sequences, with 32% appearing a single time and approximately 15% taken by the ten largest. The sequenced sample was blood. The receptors were sampled from a woman of 80 years or more in good health.

This clonotype was observed a handful of times. V is TRBV6-5 and J is TRBJ2-4; 9 nucleotides agree with TRBD1. CDR1 MNHEY and CDR2 SVGAGI come from the germline V gene. The V gene end was trimmed by 6 bases and the J gene end by 2 bases; junction bases not matched to a gene: 8. The length of the CDR3 is 16 residues. CDR3 region: CASSRGDRDTKNIQYF. The CDR3 DNA reads as TGTGCCAGCAGCCGCGGGGACAGGGATACCAAAAACATTCAGTACTTC.

CDR3 DNA sequence: TGCGCCAGCAGCTTAGTCCCTAGCGGGAACTCCTACGAGCAGTACTTC. Encoded protein: CASSLVPSGNSYEQYF. The gene calls are TRBV5-1 and TRBJ2-7; TRBD2 agrees at 9 bases. In germline, CDR1 is SGHRS, CDR2 YFSETQ. The CDR3 spans 16 residues. The ends lost 2 bases at V and 0 bases at J; junction bases unmatched: 6.

This clonotype occurred a few times. The chain employs TRBV29-1 and TRBJ2-2; D possibly corresponds to TRBD1 (5 bases). Trimming shortened V by 4 bases and J by 0 bases, and 12 bases separated the two germline ends. The germline V gene has CDR1 SQVTM and CDR2 ANQGSEA. This CDR3 comprises 15 residues. The CDR3 reads CSVGTPPSNTGELFF. The CDR3 DNA reads TGCAGCGTTGGGACACCCCCTTCGAACACCGGGGAGCTGTTTTTT.

This clonotype was recorded at least ten times. This chain joins TRBV6-5 and TRBJ1-5, with D possibly matching TRBD1 (6 bases). The CDR3 sequence is 14 residues long. The V end was cut by 6 bases, the J end by 5 bases, with 14 bases between. In germline, CDR1 is MNHEY, CDR2 SVGAGI. CDR3 nucleotides: TGTGCCAGCAGGCCTACAGGGTCGGATCAGCCCCAGCATTTT. Amino acid sequence: CASRPTGSDQPQHF.

This clonotype appeared many times. The V call is TRBV5-6, the J call TRBJ2-5; 13 bases are shared with TRBD2. Per germline, CDR1 SGHDT and CDR2 YYEEEE. Trimming removed 0 bases from V and 3 bases from J; junction bases left unmatched: 2. This CDR3 spans 16 amino acids. The CDR3 nucleotides read TGTGCCAGCAGCTTGGGGGGGACTAGCGGGGAAGAGACCCAGTACTTC. Amino acid sequence: CASSLGGTSGEETQYF.

This clonotype was seen at least ten times. The gene calls are TRBV3-1 and TRBJ2-1, with 10 bases aligning to TRBD2. CDR3 length equals 16 residues. Germline loops: CDR1 LGHDT, CDR2 YNNKEL (reference sequence). V lost 0 bases and J lost 4; bases outside the gene matches: 3. The CDR3 DNA sequence: TGTGCCAGCAGCCAAGATGCTAGCGGGGGATACAATGAGCAGTTCTTC. This sequence encodes CASSQDASGGYNEQFF.